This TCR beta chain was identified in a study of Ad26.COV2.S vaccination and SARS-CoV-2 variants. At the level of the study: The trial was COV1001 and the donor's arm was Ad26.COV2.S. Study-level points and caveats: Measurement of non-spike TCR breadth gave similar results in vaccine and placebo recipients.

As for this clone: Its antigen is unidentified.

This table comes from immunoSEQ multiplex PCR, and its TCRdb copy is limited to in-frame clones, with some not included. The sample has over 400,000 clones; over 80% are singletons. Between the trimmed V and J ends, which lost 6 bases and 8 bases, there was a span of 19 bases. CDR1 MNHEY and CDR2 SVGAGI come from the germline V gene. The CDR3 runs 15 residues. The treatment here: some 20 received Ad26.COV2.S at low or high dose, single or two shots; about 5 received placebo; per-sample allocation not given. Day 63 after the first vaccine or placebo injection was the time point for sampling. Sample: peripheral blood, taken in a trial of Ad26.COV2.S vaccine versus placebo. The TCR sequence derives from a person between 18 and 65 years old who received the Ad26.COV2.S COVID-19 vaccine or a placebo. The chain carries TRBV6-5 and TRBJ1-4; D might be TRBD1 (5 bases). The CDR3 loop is CASRDSGADREKLFF. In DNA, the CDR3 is TGTGCCAGCAGGGATTCCGGGGCGGATCGGGAAAAACTGTTTTTT.